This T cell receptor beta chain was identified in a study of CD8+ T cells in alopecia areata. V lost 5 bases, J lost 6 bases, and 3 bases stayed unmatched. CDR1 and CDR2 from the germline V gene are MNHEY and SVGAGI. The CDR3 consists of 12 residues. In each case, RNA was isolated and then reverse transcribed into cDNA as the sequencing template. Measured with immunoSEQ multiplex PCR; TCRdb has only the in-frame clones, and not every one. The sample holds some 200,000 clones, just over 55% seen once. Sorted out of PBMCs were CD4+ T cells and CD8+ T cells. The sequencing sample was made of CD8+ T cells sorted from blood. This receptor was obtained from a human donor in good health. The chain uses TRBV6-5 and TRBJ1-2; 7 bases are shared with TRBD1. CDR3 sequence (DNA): TGTGCCAGCAGTAAACAGGGGCATGGCTACACCTTC. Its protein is CASSKQGHGYTF.